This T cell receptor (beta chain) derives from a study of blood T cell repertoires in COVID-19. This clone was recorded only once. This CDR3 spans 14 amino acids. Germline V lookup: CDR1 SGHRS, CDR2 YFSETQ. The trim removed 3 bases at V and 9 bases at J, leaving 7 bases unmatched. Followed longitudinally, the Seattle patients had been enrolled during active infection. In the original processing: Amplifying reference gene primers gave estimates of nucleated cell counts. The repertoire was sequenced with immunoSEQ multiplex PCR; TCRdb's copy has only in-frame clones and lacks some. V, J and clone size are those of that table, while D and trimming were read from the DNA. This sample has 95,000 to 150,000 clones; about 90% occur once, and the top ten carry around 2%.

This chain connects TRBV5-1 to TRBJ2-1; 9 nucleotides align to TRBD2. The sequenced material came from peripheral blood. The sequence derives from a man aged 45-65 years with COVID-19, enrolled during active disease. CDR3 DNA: TGCGCCAGCAGCTATGTAGCGGGAGTGTTTGAGCAGTTCTTC. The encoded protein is CASSYVAGVFEQFF.